This TCR beta chain came from a study of a mutant IDH1 vaccine in newly diagnosed glioma. Overall study: Treated patients showed a male proportion of approximately 62%, a female proportion of 37.5%, and a mean age of 40.4 years.

Measured with immunoSEQ multiplex PCR; TCRdb has only the in-frame clones, and not every one. The sample lists tens of thousands of clones; roughly three quarters were seen once. Turning to this clone: Its antigen is still unknown.

Described time point: week 11, during vaccination. The study gave 300 ug of mutant IDH1 20-mer peptide per vaccine dose, with topical imiquimod. With 8 bases removed from V and 7 bases from J, the gap between germline ends came to 14 bases. This CDR3 comprises 12 residues. The germline gives CDR1 SNHLY, CDR2 FYNNEI. This sample comprised PBMCs, obtained from a glioma patient whose treatment included an IDH1 peptide vaccine. The V gene is TRBV2, the J gene TRBJ1-2; no reliable D call. This receptor was obtained from a man aged 25-45 years with glioma. DNA of the CDR3: TGTGCCAGCCAAAAGTTGACCCTTGGCTACACCTTC. It codes for CASQKLTLGYTF.